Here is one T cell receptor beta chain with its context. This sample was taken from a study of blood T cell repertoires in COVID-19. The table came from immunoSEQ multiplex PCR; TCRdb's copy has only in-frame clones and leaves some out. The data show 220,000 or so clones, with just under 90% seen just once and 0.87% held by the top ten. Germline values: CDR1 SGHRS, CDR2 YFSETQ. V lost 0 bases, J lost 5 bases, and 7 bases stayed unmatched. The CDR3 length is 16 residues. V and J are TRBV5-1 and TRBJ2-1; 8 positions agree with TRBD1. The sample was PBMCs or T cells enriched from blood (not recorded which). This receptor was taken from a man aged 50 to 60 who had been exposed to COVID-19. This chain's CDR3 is CASSLVPGGADNEQFF. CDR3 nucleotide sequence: TGCGCCAGCAGCTTGGTGCCAGGGGGCGCCGACAATGAGCAGTTCTTC. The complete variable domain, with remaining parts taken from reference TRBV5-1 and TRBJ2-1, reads KAGVTQTPRYLIKTRGQQVTLSCSPISGHRSVSWYQQTPGQGLQFLFEYFSETQRNKGNFPGRFSGRQFSNSRSEMNVSTLELGDSALYLCASSLVPGGADNEQFFGPGTRLTVL.